The rows below give T cell receptor beta chains drawn from one sample of a study of cytomegalovirus exposure and HLA in healthy donors. TCRdb's copy holds only in-frame clones and misses some; the assay was immunoSEQ multiplex PCR. The sample shows 150,000 to 200,000 clones, around nine tenths of them seen only once. Input material: PBMCs. These receptors came from a man between 18 and 35 years old in good health and CMV-seronegative. Both conserved end residues are part of each CDR3. The order of the fields is D gene, V gene, clone size, J gene, CDR3 protein, CDR3 DNA. The D gene is left open where the match is weak. Some rows have no size entry. The others give once, few or many, or a class for an expanded clone.

-	TRBV9	-	TRBJ1-1	CASRQYQVEAFF	TGTGCCAGCAGACAATACCAGGTTGAAGCTTTCTTT
-	TRBV5-1	-	TRBJ2-5	CASSLGASVEETQYF	TGCGCCAGCAGCTTGGGGGCTAGCGTCGAAGAGACCCAGTACTTC
-	TRBV27	-	TRBJ2-2	CASLAGGLTGELFF	TGTGCCAGTTTAGCCGGGGGGCTCACCGGGGAGCTGTTTTTT
TRBD1	TRBV6-1	-	TRBJ1-2	CASIRDRVDGYTF	TGTGCCAGCATACGGGACAGGGTAGATGGCTACACCTTC
-	TRBV6-1	-	TRBJ1-1	CASIGGAAEAFF	TGTGCCAGCATTGGGGGGGCGGCTGAAGCTTTCTTT
TRBD1	TRBV27	-	TRBJ1-2	CASRMGGQGGGYTF	TGTGCCAGCAGGATGGGGGGACAGGGAGGTGGCTACACCTTC
TRBD2	TRBV7-6	many	TRBJ2-7	CASSLAPGGDEQYF	TGTGCCAGCAGCTTAGCGCCGGGAGGCGACGAGCAGTACTTC
-	TRBV29-1	-	TRBJ2-2	CSLAYGGELFF	TGCAGCTTAGCCTACGGCGGGGAGCTGTTTTTT
-	TRBV29-1	-	TRBJ2-1	CSVSEADYNEQFF	TGCAGCGTTAGTGAGGCAGACTACAATGAGCAGTTCTTC
-	TRBV6-5	-	TRBJ1-2	CASSSYGEAESYTF	TGTGCCAGCAGTTCTTATGGGGAGGCGGAAAGCTACACCTTC
-	TRBV6-6	once	TRBJ1-1	CASSFTISEAFF	TGTGCCAGCAGTTTTACAATCTCTGAAGCTTTCTTT
-	TRBV28	-	TRBJ2-7	CASSSKGGWEQYF	TGTGCCAGCAGCTCCAAGGGGGGGTGGGAGCAGTACTTC
-	TRBV5-6	-	TRBJ2-6	CASSLLSGANVLTF	TGTGCCAGCAGCTTGTTATCGGGGGCCAACGTCCTGACTTTC
-	TRBV6-1	-	TRBJ2-1	CASSGGTVYNEQFF	TGTGCCAGCAGTGGCGGGACTGTTTACAATGAGCAGTTCTTC
TRBD1	TRBV5-1	-	TRBJ1-2	CASSRDREADGYTF	TGCGCCAGCAGCAGGGACAGGGAAGCTGATGGCTACACCTTC
-	TRBV6-5	-	TRBJ2-7	CASSYGQGQSYEQYF	TGTGCCAGCAGTTACGGGCAGGGACAATCCTACGAGCAGTACTTC
-	TRBV5-4	-	TRBJ1-1	CASSATGANTEAFF	TGTGCCAGCAGCGCGACAGGAGCGAACACTGAAGCTTTCTTT
-	TRBV27	-	TRBJ2-2	CASSSAGLSTGELFF	TGTGCCAGCAGTTCAGCGGGCCTAAGTACCGGGGAGCTGTTTTTT
-	TRBV6-1	-	TRBJ2-3	CASGENTQYF	TGTGCCAGCGGGGAGAATACGCAGTATTTT
-	TRBV6-5	-	TRBJ2-1	CASRTRIGWDEQFF	TGTGCCAGCAGAACTAGAATCGGCTGGGATGAGCAGTTCTTC
-	TRBV4-1	-	TRBJ1-2	CASSQVGATRDGYTF	TGCGCCAGCAGCCAAGTTGGAGCCACACGGGATGGCTACACCTTC
-	TRBV10-1	once	TRBJ2-2	CASSRGYGGELFF	TGCGCCAGCAGTCGGGGATATGGCGGGGAGCTGTTTTTT
-	TRBV11-2	-	TRBJ2-1	CASSSLNEQFF	TGTGCCAGCAGCTCACTCAATGAGCAGTTCTTC
TRBD2	TRBV30	-	TRBJ2-2	CAWSPKGLGTGELFF	TGTGCCTGGAGCCCAAAGGGACTAGGCACCGGGGAGCTGTTTTTT
-	TRBV21-1	-	TRBJ2-1	CASSKRYSGEEQFF	TGTGCCAGCAGCAAAAGATATAGCGGGGAGGAGCAGTTCTTC
TRBD2	TRBV28	once	TRBJ2-3	CASSPPSGVTDTQYF	TGTGCCAGCAGTCCTCCTAGCGGGGTCACAGATACGCAGTATTTT
-	TRBV10-1	-	TRBJ1-6	CASRPDGANSPLHF	TGCGCCAGCAGGCCCGACGGAGCAAATTCACCCCTCCACTTT
-	TRBV6-1	once	TRBJ2-1	CASSEIEGDYNEQFF	TGTGCCAGCAGTGAAATTGAGGGTGACTACAATGAGCAGTTCTTC
-	TRBV4-1	-	TRBJ2-7	CASSQFPAPDIPYEQYF	TGCGCCAGCAGCCAATTCCCCGCTCCCGACATTCCCTACGAGCAGTACTTC
TRBD2	TRBV7-7	-	TRBJ2-2	CASSLGAAGDTGELFF	TGTGCTAGCAGCTTAGGGGCAGCGGGGGACACCGGGGAGCTGTTTTTT
TRBD1	TRBV6-5	-	TRBJ2-3	CASRLDRAHTDTQYF	TGTGCCAGCAGACTCGACAGGGCCCACACAGATACGCAGTATTTT
TRBD1	TRBV2	-	TRBJ1-2	CASSELRDRDGGYTF	TGTGCCAGCAGTGAACTCCGGGACAGGGACGGGGGCTACACCTTC
TRBD2	TRBV2	-	TRBJ2-1	CASSEGLAGGEQFF	TGTGCCAGCAGTGAAGGACTAGCGGGGGGTGAGCAGTTCTTC
TRBD2	TRBV4-3	-	TRBJ2-1	CASSQYLKLGLTLKQFF	TGCGCCAGCAGCCAATATCTTAAACTGGGACTAACCCTAAAGCAGTTCTTC
TRBD2	TRBV7-2	-	TRBJ2-5	CASSSKGGFQETQYF	TGTGCCAGCAGCTCAAAGGGAGGGTTCCAAGAGACCCAGTACTTC
-	TRBV20-1	-	TRBJ1-2	CSARGEGYTF	TGCAGTGCTAGAGGTGAGGGCTACACCTTC
-	TRBV27	-	TRBJ1-5	CASSLRGYSNQPQHF	TGTGCCAGCAGTTTACGAGGGTATAGCAATCAGCCCCAGCATTTT
TRBD2	TRBV7-9	-	TRBJ2-5	CASSLVAGAKETQYF	TGTGCCAGCAGCTTAGTTGCGGGAGCCAAAGAGACCCAGTACTTC
TRBD1	TRBV11-2	-	TRBJ2-5	CASSSTGGETQYF	TGTGCCAGCAGCTCCACAGGGGGGGAGACCCAGTACTTC
-	TRBV10-2	-	TRBJ2-1	CASRGSPGNEQFF	TGCGCCAGCAGGGGGTCTCCGGGAAATGAGCAGTTCTTC
TRBD1	TRBV18	-	TRBJ1-1	CASSAGTGFGTEAFF	TGTGCCAGCTCTGCCGGGACAGGGTTCGGCACTGAAGCTTTCTTT
TRBD2	TRBV27	-	TRBJ2-3	CASSYLLAGGPDTQYF	TGTGCCAGCAGTTACCTACTAGCGGGAGGGCCAGATACGCAGTATTTT
TRBD1	TRBV5-1	-	TRBJ2-2	CASSFWDRVTTGELFF	TGCGCCAGCAGCTTCTGGGACAGGGTCACCACCGGGGAGCTGTTTTTT
-	TRBV28	-	TRBJ1-5	CASSLWSQGRQPQHF	TGTGCCAGCAGTTTATGGTCCCAGGGCCGTCAGCCCCAGCATTTT
TRBD1	TRBV13	-	TRBJ1-5	CASSLGLRGSNQPQHF	TGTGCCAGCAGCTTAGGCCTCAGGGGGAGCAATCAGCCCCAGCATTTT
-	TRBV29-1	-	TRBJ2-7	CSVIRGYEQYF	TGCAGCGTTATAAGGGGCTACGAGCAGTACTTC
-	TRBV5-1	once	TRBJ2-1	CASSLVLGSSYNEQFF	TGCGCCAGCAGCTTGGTGCTGGGGAGCTCCTACAATGAGCAGTTCTTC
-	TRBV15	-	TRBJ1-5	CATSRVGGSQPQHF	TGTGCCACCAGCAGAGTCGGAGGTAGCCAGCCCCAGCATTTT
-	TRBV11-1	-	TRBJ2-2	CASSFQTGELFF	TGTGCCAGCAGTTTCCAAACCGGGGAGCTGTTTTTT
-	TRBV6-4	-	TRBJ2-1	CASRGGASSYNEQFF	TGTGCCAGCAGAGGGGGGGCCAGCTCCTACAATGAGCAGTTCTTC
-	TRBV11-3	-	TRBJ1-5	CATANRSRNQPQHF	TGTGCCACCGCTAATCGATCCCGCAATCAGCCCCAGCATTTT
-	TRBV11-2	-	TRBJ2-7	CASTQGQNEQYF	TGTGCCAGCACCCAGGGGCAGAACGAGCAGTACTTC
-	TRBV27	-	TRBJ1-5	CASRELSGSNQPQHF	TGTGCCAGCAGGGAGCTTAGCGGTAGCAATCAGCCCCAGCATTTT
-	TRBV18	-	TRBJ1-5	CASSLYQPGHSNQPQHF	TGTGCCAGCTCACTGTATCAACCAGGGCATAGCAATCAGCCCCAGCATTTT
-	TRBV27	once	TRBJ2-7	CASSPSTGFYEQYF	TGTGCCAGCAGTCCCTCCACAGGGTTCTACGAGCAGTACTTC
-	TRBV10-3	once	TRBJ2-1	CAIRMIAETYNEQFF	TGTGCCATCAGGATGATAGCGGAGACCTACAATGAGCAGTTCTTC